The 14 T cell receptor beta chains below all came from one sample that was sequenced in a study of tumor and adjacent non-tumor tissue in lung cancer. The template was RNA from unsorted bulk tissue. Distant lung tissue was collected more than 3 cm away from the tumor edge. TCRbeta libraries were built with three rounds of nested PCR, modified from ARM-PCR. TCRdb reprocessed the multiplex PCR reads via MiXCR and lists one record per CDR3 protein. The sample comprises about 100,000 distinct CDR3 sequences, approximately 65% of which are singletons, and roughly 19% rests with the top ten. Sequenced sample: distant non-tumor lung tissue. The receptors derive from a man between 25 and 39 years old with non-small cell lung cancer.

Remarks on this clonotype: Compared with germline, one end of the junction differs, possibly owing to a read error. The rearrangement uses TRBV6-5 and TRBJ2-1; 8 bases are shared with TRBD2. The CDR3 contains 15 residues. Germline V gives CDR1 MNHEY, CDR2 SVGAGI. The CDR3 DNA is TGTACCAGCAGTTACACTAGCGGCTCCTACAATGAGCGGTTCTTC. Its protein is CTSSYTSGSYNERFF.

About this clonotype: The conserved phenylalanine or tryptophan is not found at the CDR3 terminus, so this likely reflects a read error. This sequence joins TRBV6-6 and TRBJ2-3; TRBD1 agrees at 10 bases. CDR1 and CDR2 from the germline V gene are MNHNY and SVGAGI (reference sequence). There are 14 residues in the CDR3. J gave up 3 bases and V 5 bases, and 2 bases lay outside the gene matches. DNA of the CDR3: TGTGCCAGCAGTATGGGACAGGGGACAGATACGCAGTATCTT. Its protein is CASSMGQGTDTQYL.

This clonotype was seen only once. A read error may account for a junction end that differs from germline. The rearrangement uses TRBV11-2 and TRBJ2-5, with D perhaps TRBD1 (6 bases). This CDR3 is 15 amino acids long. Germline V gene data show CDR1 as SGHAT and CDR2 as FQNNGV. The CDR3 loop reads CASSLGTGYTETHYF. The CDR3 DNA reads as TGTGCCAGCAGCTTAGGTACAGGGTATACAGAGACCCATTACTTC.

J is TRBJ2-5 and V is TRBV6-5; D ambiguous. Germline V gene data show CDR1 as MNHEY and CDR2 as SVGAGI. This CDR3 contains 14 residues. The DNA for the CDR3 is TGTAGCAGCAGTTACGACGGCAGTATAGAGACCCAGTACTTC. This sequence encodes CSSSYDGSIETQYF.

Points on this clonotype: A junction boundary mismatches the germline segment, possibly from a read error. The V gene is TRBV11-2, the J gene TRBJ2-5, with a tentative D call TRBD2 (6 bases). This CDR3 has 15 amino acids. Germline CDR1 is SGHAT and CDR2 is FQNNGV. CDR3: CASSSPPGVVETQYF. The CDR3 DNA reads TGTGCTAGCAGCTCCCCCCCGGGGGTGGTAGAGACCCAGTACTTC.

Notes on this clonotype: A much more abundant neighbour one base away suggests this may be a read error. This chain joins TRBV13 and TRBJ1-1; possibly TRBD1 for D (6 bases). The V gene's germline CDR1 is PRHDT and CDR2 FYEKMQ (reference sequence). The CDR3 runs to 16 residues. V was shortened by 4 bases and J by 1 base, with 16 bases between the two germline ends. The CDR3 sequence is CASSSEPGQRNTEAFF. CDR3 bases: TGTGCCAGCAGCTCTGAACCTGGACAGAGGAACACTGAAGCTTTCTTT.

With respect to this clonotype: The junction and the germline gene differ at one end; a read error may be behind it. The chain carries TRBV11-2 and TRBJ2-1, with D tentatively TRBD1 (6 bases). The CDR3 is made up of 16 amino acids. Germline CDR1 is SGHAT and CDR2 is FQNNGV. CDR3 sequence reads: CAISIVQGSSYNEQFF. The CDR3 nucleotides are TGTGCCATCAGCATCGTGCAGGGGAGCTCCTACAATGAGCAGTTCTTC.

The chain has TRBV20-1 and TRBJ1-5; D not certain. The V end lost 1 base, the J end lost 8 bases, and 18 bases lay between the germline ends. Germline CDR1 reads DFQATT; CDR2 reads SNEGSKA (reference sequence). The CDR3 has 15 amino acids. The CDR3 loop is CSARGGGGLLEPQHF. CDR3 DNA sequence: TGCAGTGCTAGAGGAGGTGGAGGGCTTCTCGAGCCCCAGCATTTT.

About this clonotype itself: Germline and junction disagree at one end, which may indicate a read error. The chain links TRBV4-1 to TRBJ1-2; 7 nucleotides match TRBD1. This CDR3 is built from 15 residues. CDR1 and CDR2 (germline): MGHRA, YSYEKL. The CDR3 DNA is TGCACCAGCGGCCAAGTTAGGGGGCAGTCGTATGGCTACACCTTC. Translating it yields CTSGQVRGQSYGYTF.

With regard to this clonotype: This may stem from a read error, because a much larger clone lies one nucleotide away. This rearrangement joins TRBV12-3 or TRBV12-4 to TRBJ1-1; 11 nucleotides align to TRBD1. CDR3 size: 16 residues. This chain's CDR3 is CVSSKWTGGGYTEAFF. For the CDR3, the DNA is TGTGTCAGCAGCAAATGGACAGGGGGCGGATACACTGAAGCTTTCTTT.

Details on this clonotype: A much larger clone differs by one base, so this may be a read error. In DNA, the CDR3 is TGTGCCAGCAGTCCCAGGTGGGGGGAGGGCTATGATACGCAGTATTTT. Residues: CASSPRWGEGYDTQYF. The chain links TRBV12-3 or TRBV12-4 to TRBJ2-3, with 7 bases aligning to TRBD2. With V trimmed by 5 bases and J by 6 bases, 14 bases remained unmatched. The CDR3 is 16 amino acids.

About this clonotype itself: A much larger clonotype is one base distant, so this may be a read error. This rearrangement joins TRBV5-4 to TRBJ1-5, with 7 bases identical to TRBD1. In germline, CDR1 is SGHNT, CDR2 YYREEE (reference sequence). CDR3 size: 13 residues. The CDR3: CVSSLGQYQPQHF. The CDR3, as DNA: TGTGTCAGCAGCTTGGGACAGTATCAGCCCCAGCATTTT.

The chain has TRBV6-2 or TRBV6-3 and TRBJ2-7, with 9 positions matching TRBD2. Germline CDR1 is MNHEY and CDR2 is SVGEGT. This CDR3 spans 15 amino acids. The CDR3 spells CAISYRSGRGYEQYF. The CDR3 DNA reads TGTGCTATCAGTTACCGTAGCGGGAGAGGCTACGAGCAGTACTTC.

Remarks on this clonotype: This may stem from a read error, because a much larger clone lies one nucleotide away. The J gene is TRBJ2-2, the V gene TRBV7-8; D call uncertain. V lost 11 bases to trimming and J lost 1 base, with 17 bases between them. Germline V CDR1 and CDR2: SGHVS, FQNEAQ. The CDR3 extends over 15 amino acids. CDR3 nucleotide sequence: TGTGCCGGCAAGGCCATCGGAAGGAACACCGGGGAGCTGTTTTTT. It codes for CAGKAIGRNTGELFF.